The next 11 T cell receptor beta chains were all read from a single sample in a study of OX40 agonist ivuxolimab in advanced cancers. Some clones are missing from TCRdb's copy, which holds only in-frame ones; the method was immunoSEQ multiplex PCR. The repertoire holds fewer than 30,000 clones, with 82% as singletons. Sequencing was performed on CD4+ or CD8+ T cells sorted from blood, taken in a trial of the OX40 agonist ivuxolimab. These receptor sequences come from an adult with an advanced solid tumor such as melanoma, head and neck, liver or kidney cancer.

This clone was recorded a few times. The V gene is TRBV11-3, the J gene TRBJ2-1; no definite D call. The germline V gene encodes CDR1 SGHNT and CDR2 YENEEA. Trimming pared 5 bases from V and 0 bases from J, leaving 11 bases between. This CDR3 region has 15 residues. CDR3 nucleotide sequence: TGTGCCAGCAGCAAAACGGAGAGCTCCTACAATGAGCAGTTCTTC. Translating gives CASSKTESSYNEQFF.

The chain couples TRBV30 to TRBJ1-3; possible D gene TRBD1, 5 bases. This CDR3 has 17 residues. V lost 3 bases and J 0 bases, leaving 18 bases between the germline ends. Germline V CDR1 and CDR2: GTSNPN, SVGIG (reference sequence). The CDR3: CAWSPGPRDFSGNTIYF. As DNA, the CDR3 is TGTGCCTGGAGCCCCGGCCCTCGGGACTTCTCTGGAAACACCATATATTTT.

This chain connects TRBV7-9 to TRBJ1-6; 7 bases are shared with TRBD1. CDR3 length equals 14 residues. Per the germline V gene, CDR1 is SEHNR and CDR2 is FQNEAQ (reference sequence). J was trimmed by 11 bases and V by 4 bases; bases with no gene match: 8. The CDR3 sequence is CASSWTGDRTPLHF. Written as DNA, the CDR3 is TGTGCCAGCAGCTGGACAGGAGACAGGACACCCCTCCACTTT.

This chain uses TRBV10-1 with TRBJ1-2; TRBD1 might be the D (5 bases). The CDR3 spans 14 residues. The germline V gene encodes CDR1 WNHNN and CDR2 SYGVQD (reference sequence). Trimming left V 7 bases short and J 2 bases short, with 14 bases between. The CDR3 reads CASTGFGDNYGYTF. DNA of the CDR3: TGCGCCAGCACCGGTTTCGGGGACAACTATGGCTACACCTTC.

The chain carries TRBV10-2 and TRBJ2-7; D may be TRBD1 (6 bases). Germline CDR1 and CDR2: WSHSY and SAAADI. V was clipped by 6 bases and J by 4 bases, with 16 bases between them. The CDR3 is 14 amino acids. CDR3 sequence: CASRAGTSRYEQYF. As DNA, the CDR3 is TGCGCCAGCAGGGCCGGGACATCCCGTTACGAGCAGTACTTC.

The gene calls are TRBV10-3 and TRBJ1-1; unclear D gene. The CDR3 extends over 13 amino acids. V was shortened by 3 bases and J by 1 base, with 6 bases between the two germline ends. The germline gives CDR1 ENHRY, CDR2 SYGVKD. The CDR3: CAISDRSNTEAFF. The CDR3 DNA reads TGTGCCATCAGTGATAGATCGAACACTGAAGCTTTCTTT.

J is TRBJ1-2 and V is TRBV11-2; D remains unclear. The germline V gene encodes CDR1 SGHAT and CDR2 FQNNGV. The V and J ends lost 5 bases and 8 bases respectively, with 12 bases between them. The CDR3 is 12 residues long. CDR3 in DNA: TGTGCCAGCAGCCCCGGGGATCGGGGCTACACCTTC. The encoded protein is CASSPGDRGYTF.

J is TRBJ1-6 and V is TRBV10-3; 8 bases fit TRBD1. V dropped 6 bases and J dropped 7; count of bases not matched to a gene: 14. Germline V CDR1 and CDR2: ENHRY, SYGVKD. There are 17 residues in the CDR3. The CDR3 nucleotides are TGTGCCATCAGCGACGGGACAGGAGGGGGATGGAATTCACCCCTCCACTTT. Its translation is CAISDGTGGGWNSPLHF.

The V gene is TRBV28, the J gene TRBJ2-2; tentatively, D is TRBD1 or TRBD2 (5 bases each). This CDR3 region has 15 residues. Between the trimmed V and J ends, which lost 5 bases and 2 bases, there was a span of 12 bases. From germline, CDR1 is MDHEN and CDR2 SYDVKM. The CDR3 DNA is TGTGCCAGCAGTCCAGGGACCAGCAACACCGGGGAGCTGTTTTTT. Protein: CASSPGTSNTGELFF. Filled out from reference TRBV28 and TRBJ2-2, the complete variable domain reads DVKVTQSSRYLVKRTGEKVFLECVQDMDHENMFWYRQDPGLGLRLIYFSYDVKMKEKGDIPEGYSVSREKKERFSLILESASTNQTSMYLCASSPGTSNTGELFFGEGSRLTVL.

In its sample, this clone was seen a few times. V usage is TRBV4-3 and J usage is TRBJ2-3; 8 nucleotides agree with TRBD1. Germline assignment: CDR1 LGHNA and CDR2 YSLEER. J lost 2 bases, V lost 0 bases, and 7 bases had no gene match. This CDR3 comprises 17 residues. The CDR3 DNA sequence: TGCGCCAGCAGCCAAGATTGGGCGGACAGGGTCACAGATACGCAGTATTTT. Protein: CASSQDWADRVTDTQYF.

The rearrangement joins TRBV9 to TRBJ2-7; D is undetermined. This CDR3 region has 14 residues. Germline values: CDR1 SGDLS, CDR2 YYNGEE. V dropped 3 bases and J dropped 3 bases, with 13 bases sitting between them. This CDR3 reads CASSAPQVVYEQYF. The CDR3 DNA sequence: TGTGCCAGCAGCGCCCCCCAGGTGGTCTACGAGCAGTACTTC.